The entry below gives a single T cell receptor beta chain sequence along with its context. Its matching antigen is unknown. Collection of an approximately 2.5 ml blood sample took place per donor. The CDR3 spans 15 residues. Looked up from germline, CDR1 is SGHDT and CDR2 is YYEEEE. UMIs bearing a 6-nucleotide sample barcode were added through template switching. Using TCRalpha and TCRbeta cDNA, the researchers carried out two nested PCRs that lasted approximately 16 and 10 cycles. TCRdb reworked the 5' RACE reads into one entry per CDR3 protein, no DNA. The ten most abundant clones cover 7.5% to 8% of a sample with 210,000 or so distinct CDR3 sequences. The data were taken from a study of monozygotic twins with inflammatory bowel disease. Whole-study results and caveats: What may have added variability to patient repertoires is that immunosuppressive treatments differed.

The rearrangement joins TRBV5-6 to TRBJ1-1; the D call of TRBD1 rests on TCRdb alone, since no DNA is present to check it. This receptor was taken from a human donor with ulcerative colitis or Crohn's disease, or a healthy co-twin of an affected twin (not recorded which). Material: blood. The CDR3 spells CASSFPGQLNTEAFF.